The source of this TCR beta chain is a study of brain T cells in children with intractable seizures. Trimming removed 6 bases at V and 1 base at J, with 12 bases between. Looked up from germline, CDR1 is MNHEY and CDR2 is SVGAGI. The CDR3 has 14 amino acids. About this clone itself: The antigen is unknown.

Libraries were prepared by immunoSEQ multiplex PCR; TCRdb keeps only in-frame clonotypes and omits some of them. There are 300,000 to 400,000 clones in the sample; about 93% occur only once, and approximately 5% lies in the top ten. The study, taken as a whole, reports: Pre-surgery blood may have been undersampled, hiding some clones.

Specified time point: blood from clinic visit 5 months post-surgery; TSC patient then seizure free. This material consisted of peripheral blood, taken approximately 5 months after surgery. The chain has TRBV6-5 and TRBJ1-1; D gene ambiguous. This TCR was recovered from a boy less than two years old with tuberous sclerosis and intractable seizures. The CDR3 reads CASRRGTGNTEAFF. The CDR3 nucleotides are TGTGCCAGCAGGCGTGGCACGGGGAACACTGAAGCTTTCTTT.